There are a few counts of the clone carrying this TCR beta chain. The antigen is not known. Trimming removed 0 bases from V and 5 bases from J, with 14 bases in between. Germline CDR1 SGHDT, CDR2 YYEEEE. CDR3 size: 15 residues. This sample was included in a study of T cells in localized non-small cell lung cancer. Generated by immunoSEQ multiplex PCR, the TCRdb table keeps only in-frame clones and is missing some. The table has about 26,000 clones, about 91% seen once; the top ten hold 4.2%. General observations from the study: Uninvolved adjacent lung showed the highest T cell clonality, exceeding tumor. Higher T cell density in the blood was associated with longer overall survival, whereas higher adjacent-lung clonality associated with shorter survival.

V usage is TRBV5-6 and J usage is TRBJ2-5; TRBD2 might be the D (5 bases). The sequencing here drew on peripheral blood, taken before any cancer treatment. The TCR comes from a female donor over 55 with stage II squamous cell lung carcinoma. Here the CDR3 reads CASSLGRTLVETQYF. The CDR3, as DNA: TGTGCCAGCAGCTTGGGGAGGACTTTGGTGGAGACCCAGTACTTC.